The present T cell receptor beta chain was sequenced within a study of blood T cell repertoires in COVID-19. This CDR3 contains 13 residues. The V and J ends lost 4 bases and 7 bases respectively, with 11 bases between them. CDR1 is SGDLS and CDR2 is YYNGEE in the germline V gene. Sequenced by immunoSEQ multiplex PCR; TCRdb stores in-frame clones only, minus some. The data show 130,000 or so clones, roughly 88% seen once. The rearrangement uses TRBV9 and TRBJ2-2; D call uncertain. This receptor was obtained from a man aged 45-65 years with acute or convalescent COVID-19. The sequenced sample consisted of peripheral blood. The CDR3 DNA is TGTGCCAGCAGCCCCCGACAAAGCGGGGAGCTGTTTTTT. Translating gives CASSPRQSGELFF.